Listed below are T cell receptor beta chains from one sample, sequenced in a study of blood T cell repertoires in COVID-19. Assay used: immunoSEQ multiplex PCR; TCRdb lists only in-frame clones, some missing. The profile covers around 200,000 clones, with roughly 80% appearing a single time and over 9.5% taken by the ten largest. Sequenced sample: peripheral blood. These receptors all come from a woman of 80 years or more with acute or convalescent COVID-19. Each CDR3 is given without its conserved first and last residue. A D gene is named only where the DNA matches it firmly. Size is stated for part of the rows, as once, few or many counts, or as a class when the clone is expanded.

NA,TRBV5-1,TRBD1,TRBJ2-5,ASSLTGGAGETQY
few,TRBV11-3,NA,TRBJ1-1,ASSPDSMNTEAF
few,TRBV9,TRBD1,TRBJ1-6,ASSPTQGTAVAPLH
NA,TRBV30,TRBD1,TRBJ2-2,AWNRGQGTGELF
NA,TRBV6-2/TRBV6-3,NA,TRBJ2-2,ASSYTRQELGGELF
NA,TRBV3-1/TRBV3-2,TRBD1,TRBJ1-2,ASSLSDRGGGYT
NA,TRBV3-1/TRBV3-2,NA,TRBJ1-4,ASSQASAGPLF
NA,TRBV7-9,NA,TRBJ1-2,ASSSTTGDYGYT
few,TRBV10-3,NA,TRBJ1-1,AISTSGLGNTEAF
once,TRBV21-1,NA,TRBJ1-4,ASSTPGGTNEKLF
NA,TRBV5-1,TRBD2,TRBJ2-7,ASSLGSSGSYEQY
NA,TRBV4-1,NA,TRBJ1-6,ASSQGELGFRGQHSPLH
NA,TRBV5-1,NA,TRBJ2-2,ASGGSERAILTNTGELF
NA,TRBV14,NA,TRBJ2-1,ASRHTENEQF
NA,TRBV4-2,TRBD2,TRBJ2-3,ASSQRGTSGGLGADTQY
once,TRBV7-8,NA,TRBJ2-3,ASSRGPTDTQY
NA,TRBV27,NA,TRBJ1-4,ASSIHRDITEKLF
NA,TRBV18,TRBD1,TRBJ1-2,ASSPGQVGLNYGYT
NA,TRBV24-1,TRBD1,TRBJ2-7,ATSDARDRVNEQY
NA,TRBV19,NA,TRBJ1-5,ASSRQANQPQH
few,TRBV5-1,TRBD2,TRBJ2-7,ASGLAGYEQY
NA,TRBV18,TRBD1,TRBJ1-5,ASSRQGAGNQPQH
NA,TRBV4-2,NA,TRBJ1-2,ASSQDTGAYGYT
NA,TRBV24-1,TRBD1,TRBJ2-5,ATSDLRGQGLETQY
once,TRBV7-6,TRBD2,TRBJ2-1,ASSPGLAGGSQF
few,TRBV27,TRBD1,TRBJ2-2,ASSLGQPNTGELF
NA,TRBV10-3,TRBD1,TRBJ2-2,AIWTGGMSGELF
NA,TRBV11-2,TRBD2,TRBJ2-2,ASSLVLAVNTGELF
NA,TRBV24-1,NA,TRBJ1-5,ATLEGGNQPQH
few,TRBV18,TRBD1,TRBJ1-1,ASSPPTGGGTEAF
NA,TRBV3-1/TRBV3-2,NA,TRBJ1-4,ASSPSGPNEKLF
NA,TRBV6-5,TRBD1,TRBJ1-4,ASSYAGTGFEKLF
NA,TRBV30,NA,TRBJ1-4,ACGRGEKLF
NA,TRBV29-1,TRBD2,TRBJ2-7,SVGLAGESEQY
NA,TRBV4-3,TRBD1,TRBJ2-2,ASSQGDRVSGELF
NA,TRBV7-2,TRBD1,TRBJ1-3,ASSLGAGGIGNTIY
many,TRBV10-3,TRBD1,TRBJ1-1,AISEGQGPI
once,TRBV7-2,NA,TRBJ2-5,ASSRQFQETQY
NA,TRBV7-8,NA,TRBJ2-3,ASSSGGRDTQY
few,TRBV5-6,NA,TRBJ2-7,ASSLGGDSYEQY
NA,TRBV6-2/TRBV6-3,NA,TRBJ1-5,ASSYGSGNQPQH
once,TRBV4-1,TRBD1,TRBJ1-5,ASSQSPGQANQPQH
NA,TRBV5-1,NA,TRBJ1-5,ASSSAQH
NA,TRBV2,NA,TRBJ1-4,ASSFQGNEKLF
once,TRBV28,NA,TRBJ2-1,ASSSPGLRYNEQF
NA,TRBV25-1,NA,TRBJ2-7,ASSAHGTLSYEQY
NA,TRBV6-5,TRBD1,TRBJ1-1,ASSPDRGRTEAF
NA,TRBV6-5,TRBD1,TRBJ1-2,AGQTGNYGYT
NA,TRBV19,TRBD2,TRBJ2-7,ASSPLTSASSSYEQY
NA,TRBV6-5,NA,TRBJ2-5,ASSYFGFQETQY
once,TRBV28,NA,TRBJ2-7,ASSLVDEQY
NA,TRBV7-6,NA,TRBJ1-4,ASSSSLGREEKLF
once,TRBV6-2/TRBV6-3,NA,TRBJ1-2,ASSYGGYGYT
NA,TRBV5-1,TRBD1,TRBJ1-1,ASSLRQPGQGLNTEAF
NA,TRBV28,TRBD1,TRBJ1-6,ASSFQGDNSPLH
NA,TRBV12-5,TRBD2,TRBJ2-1,ASGLVTGGGAGEQF
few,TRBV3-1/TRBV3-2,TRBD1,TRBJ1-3,ASSRDRLVGNTIY
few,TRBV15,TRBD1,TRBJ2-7,ATSRNRDRDYEQY
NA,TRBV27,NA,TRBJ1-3,ASSLPTAGNTIY
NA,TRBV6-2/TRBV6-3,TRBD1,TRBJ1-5,ASSHSRTGNNQPQH